A single sample gave rise to the 11 T cell receptor beta chains below, sequenced in a study of early T cells in non-severe SARS-CoV-2 infection. Using its own MiXCR run on the 5' RACE reads, TCRdb lists one record per CDR3 protein. This sample has some 45,000 distinct CDR3 sequences; about 4.6% occur once, and the top ten carry 6%. The sequenced material came from whole blood. The receptors come from an adult who was a healthcare worker with PCR-confirmed SARS-CoV-2 infection or an uninfected control (not recorded which).

In this sample, this clonotype turned up many times. The chain has TRBV10-3 and TRBJ1-5; the D is unclear. The CDR3 length is 13 residues. V was clipped by 3 bases and J by 5 bases, with 8 bases between them. Germline CDR1 is ENHRY and CDR2 is SYGVKD. CDR3 nucleotides: TGTGCCATCAGTGATAGCTCTGATCAGCCCCAGCATTTT. Amino acid sequence: CAISDSSDQPQHF.

This clonotype was counted ten times or more. This chain joins TRBV18 and TRBJ2-3, with D perhaps TRBD1 or TRBD2 (5 bases each). With 4 bases removed from V and 8 bases from J, the gap between germline ends came to 19 bases. Per germline, CDR1 KGHSH and CDR2 LQKENI. The CDR3 consists of 15 residues. The CDR3 loop reads CASSRRDPVTITQYF. The CDR3 nucleotides read TGTGCCAGCTCACGCCGGGACCCCGTCACCATTACGCAGTATTTT.

The chain employs TRBV5-1 and TRBJ2-3, with 9 positions matching TRBD1. V lost 1 base and J lost 0; bases outside the gene matches: 6. Germline CDR1 is SGHRS and CDR2 is YFSETQ. The CDR3 length is 17 residues. This chain's CDR3 is CASSLYRTGDSTDTQYF. As DNA, the CDR3 is TGCGCCAGCAGCTTGTACCGGACAGGGGATAGCACAGATACGCAGTATTTT.

This clonotype was counted ten times or more. V and J are TRBV5-1 and TRBJ1-1; TRBD1 aligns across 7 bases. This CDR3 has 15 amino acids. The V gene's germline CDR1 is SGHRS and CDR2 YFSETQ. With 4 bases clipped from V and 4 bases from J, the junction kept 10 bases outside the gene matches. CDR3 region: CASSRSRGLGTEAFF. CDR3 bases: TGCGCCAGCAGCCGCTCTAGGGGGCTGGGCACTGAAGCTTTCTTT.

This clonotype was seen repeatedly, ten times or more. The chain links TRBV10-2 to TRBJ2-5, with D hard to call. The CDR3 is made up of 14 amino acids. V dropped 8 bases and J dropped 5 bases, with 18 bases sitting between them. In germline, CDR1 is WSHSY, CDR2 SAAADI. In DNA form, the CDR3 reads TGCGCCAGCGCTCGAGGAGAGGTTCCCGAGACCCAGTACTTC. It yields the protein CASARGEVPETQYF.

This clonotype was counted at least ten times. This chain links TRBV10-3 with TRBJ2-1; the D is unclear. The CDR3 loop spans 15 amino acids. Deletions cut 2 bases from V and 0 bases from J, with 8 bases between. In germline, CDR1 is ENHRY, CDR2 SYGVKD. The CDR3 sequence: CAISEPDRSYNEQFF. Written as DNA, the CDR3 is TGTGCCATCAGTGAGCCTGACCGCTCCTACAATGAGCAGTTCTTC.

This clonotype appeared many times. V gene TRBV29-1 combines with J gene TRBJ2-4, with D maybe TRBD1 (5 bases). Germline V lookup: CDR1 SQVTM, CDR2 ANQGSEA. The V end was cut by 3 bases, the J end by 1 base, with 7 bases between. CDR3 length equals 13 residues. CDR3 sequence reads: CSVEKGAKNIQYF. Here the CDR3 DNA reads TGCAGCGTTGAGAAGGGGGCCAAAAACATTCAGTACTTC. The full variable domain, with the rest looked up from reference TRBV29-1 and TRBJ2-4, is SAVISQKPSRDICQRGTSLTIQCQVDSQVTMMFWYRQQPGQSLTLIATANQGSEATYESGFVIDKFPISRPNLTFSTLTVSNMSPEDSSIYLCSVEKGAKNIQYFGAGTRLSVL.

This clonotype was recorded many times. J is TRBJ1-6 and V is TRBV6-5; D is ambiguous. The CDR3 is made up of 15 amino acids. Germline lookup yields CDR1 MNHEY and CDR2 SVGAGI. V was pared by 0 bases and J by 8 bases, with 11 bases between. The CDR3 DNA is TGTGCCAGCAGTTACTCTCGCAGGAATTATTCACCCCTCCACTTT. Translation: CASSYSRRNYSPLHF.

The rearrangement joins TRBV3-1 to TRBJ2-7; TRBD2 is a possible D gene (6 bases). V lost 6 bases and J lost 1, with 13 bases in between. The CDR3 extends over 14 amino acids. Germline-derived CDR1 and CDR2 are LGHDT and YNNKEL (reference sequence). CDR3 in amino acids: CASRPWRGSYEQYF. The CDR3 coding sequence is TGTGCCAGCAGACCCTGGAGGGGATCCTACGAGCAGTACTTC.

This clonotype has at least ten counts. CDR3 residues: CASGVRRGRADTQYF. CDR3 in DNA: TGTGCCAGCGGAGTACGAAGGGGGCGCGCAGATACGCAGTATTTT. The rearrangement links TRBV12-3 or TRBV12-4 to TRBJ2-3, with TRBD1 matching 7 bases. Germline trimming cut 8 bases from V and 4 bases from J; bases unmatched to any gene: 12. The CDR3 runs 15 residues.

This clonotype was found many times. The chain uses TRBV7-2 and TRBJ1-5; a possible D gene is TRBD1 (5 bases). The CDR3 runs 16 residues. Germline V gives CDR1 SGHTA, CDR2 FQGNSA. With 1 base removed from V and 1 base from J, the gap between germline ends came to 11 bases. The CDR3 protein is CASSLVSGGSNQPQHF. CDR3 DNA sequence: TGTGCCAGCAGCTTAGTTTCGGGGGGAAGCAATCAGCCCCAGCATTTT.